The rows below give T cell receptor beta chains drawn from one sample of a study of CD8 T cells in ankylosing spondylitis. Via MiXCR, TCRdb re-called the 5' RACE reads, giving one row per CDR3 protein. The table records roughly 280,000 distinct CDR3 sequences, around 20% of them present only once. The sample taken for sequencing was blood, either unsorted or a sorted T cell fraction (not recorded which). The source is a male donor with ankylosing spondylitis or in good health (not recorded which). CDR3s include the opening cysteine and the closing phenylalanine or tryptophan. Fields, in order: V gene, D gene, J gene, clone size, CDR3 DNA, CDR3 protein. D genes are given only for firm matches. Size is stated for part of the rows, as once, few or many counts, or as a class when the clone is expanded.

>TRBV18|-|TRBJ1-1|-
TGTGCCAGCTCACCAGGAGTCCTGAACACTGAAGCTTTCTTT
CASSPGVLNTEAFF
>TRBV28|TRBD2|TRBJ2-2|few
TGTGCCAGCAGGGTAGCGGGAGGGAACACCGGGGAGCTGTTTTTT
CASRVAGGNTGELFF
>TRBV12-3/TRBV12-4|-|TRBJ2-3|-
TGTGCCAGCAGTTTTGGTCTTCCCCGTGGCACAGATACGCAGTATTTT
CASSFGLPRGTDTQYF
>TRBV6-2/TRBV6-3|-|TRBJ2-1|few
TGTGCCAGCAGTTACGTGGGAAGGCTCTACAATGAGCAGTTCTTC
CASSYVGRLYNEQFF
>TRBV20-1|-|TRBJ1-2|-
TGCAGTGCTAGAGGGACAGCTTTTTATGGCTACACCTTC
CSARGTAFYGYTF
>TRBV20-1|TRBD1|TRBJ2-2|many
TGCAGTGCTCCTTCGGGACAGCGGAACACCGGGGAGCTGTTTTTT
CSAPSGQRNTGELFF
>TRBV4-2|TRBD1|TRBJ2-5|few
TGTGCCAGCAGCCAAGATCTGGGACAGGGTGGGACCCAGTACTTC
CASSQDLGQGGTQYF
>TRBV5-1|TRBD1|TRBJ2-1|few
TGCGCCAGCAGCTCCATGGGCCACAGGGGGTCCAACTCCTACAATGAGCAGTTCTTC
CASSSMGHRGSNSYNEQFF
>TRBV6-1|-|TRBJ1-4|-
TGTGCCAGCAACCGACGGAATGAAAAACTGTTTTTT
CASNRRNEKLFF
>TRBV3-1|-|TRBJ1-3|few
TGTGCCAGCAGTCCCAGGGCTGGAAACACCATATATTTT
CASSPRAGNTIYF
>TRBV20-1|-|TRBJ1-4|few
TGCAGTGCCGGCGGACTAAATGAAAAACTGTTTTTT
CSAGGLNEKLFF
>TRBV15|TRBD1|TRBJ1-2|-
TGTGCCACCAGCAGAGAGGACAGGGACCGAGAGGGCTACACCTTC
CATSREDRDREGYTF
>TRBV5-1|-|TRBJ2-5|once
TGCGCCAGCAGCACAGACAGGAGGGAGACCCAGTACTTC
CASSTDRRETQYF
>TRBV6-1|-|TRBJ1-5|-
TGTGCCAGCAGTGAAAGTCGACAGCCCCAGCATTTT
CASSESRQPQHF
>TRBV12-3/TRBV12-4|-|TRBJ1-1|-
TGTGCCAGCAGCCCGACGGGGGGAAGGACTGAAGCTTTCTTT
CASSPTGGRTEAFF
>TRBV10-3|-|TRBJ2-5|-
TGTGCCATCAGTGAGTCGTACAGGAGTAACCAAGAGACCCAGTACTTC
CAISESYRSNQETQYF
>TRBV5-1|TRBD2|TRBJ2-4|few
TGCGCCAGCAGCTTGGAACTAGCGGGATTGGAAAACATTCAGTACTTC
CASSLELAGLENIQYF
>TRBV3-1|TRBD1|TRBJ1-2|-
TGTGCCAGCAGCGAAAAATCCGGGACAGTCTATGGCTACACCTTC
CASSEKSGTVYGYTF
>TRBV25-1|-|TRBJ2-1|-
TGTGCCAGCACGCCCGTGACGGGGGCAGCCTACAATGAGCAGTTCTTC
CASTPVTGAAYNEQFF
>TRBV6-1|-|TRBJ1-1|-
TGTGCCAGCACCAAAATGGTTGATACTGAAGCTTTCTTT
CASTKMVDTEAFF
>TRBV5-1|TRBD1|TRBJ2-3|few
TGCGCCAGCAGCTCCGAACTAGGGACAGGGGAGTATTTT
CASSSELGTGEYF
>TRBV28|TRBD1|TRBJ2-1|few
TGTGCCAGCAGCGCACCGGGACAGGGACACAATGAGCAGTTCTTC
CASSAPGQGHNEQFF
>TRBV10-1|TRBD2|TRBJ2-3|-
TGCGCCAGCAGTCGGGCTAGCGGCCCCTCGGATACGCAGTATTTT
CASSRASGPSDTQYF
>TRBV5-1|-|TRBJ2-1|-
TGCGCCAGCAGCTTGGAGGGAACTAGATTGGCTTCCAATGAGCAGTTCTTC
CASSLEGTRLASNEQFF
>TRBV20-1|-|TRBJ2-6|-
TGCAGTGCAGGAACCTCTGGGGCCAACGTCCTGACTTTC
CSAGTSGANVLTF
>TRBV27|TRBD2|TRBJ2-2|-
TGTGCCAGCAGTTTATCGGTTGTACTAGCGGGACTCGGGGAGCTGTTTTTT
CASSLSVVLAGLGELFF
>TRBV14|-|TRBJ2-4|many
TGTGCCAGCAGCCAAGGACTAGAGTCCATTCAGTACTTC
CASSQGLESIQYF
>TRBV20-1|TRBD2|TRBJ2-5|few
TGCAGTGCTAGAGATTTTGCTAGCGGGCAAGAGACCCAGTACTTC
CSARDFASGQETQYF
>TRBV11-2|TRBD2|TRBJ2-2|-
TGTGCCAGCAGCTTAGATCTGGGGGGGAGCACCGGGGAGCTGTTTTTT
CASSLDLGGSTGELFF
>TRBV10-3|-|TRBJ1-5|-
TGTGCCATCATTGTGGGTAATCAGCCCCAGCATTTT
CAIIVGNQPQHF
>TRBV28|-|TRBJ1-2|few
TGTGCCAGCCGTCGGGATCAAGGCTACACCTTC
CASRRDQGYTF
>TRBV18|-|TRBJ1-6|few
TGTGCCAGCTCACCACCGGAGGGAAGCGCCTATAATTCACCCCTCCACTTT
CASSPPEGSAYNSPLHF
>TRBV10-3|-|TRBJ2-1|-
TGTGCCATCAGGGACACCGGGGGCAATGAGCAGTTCTTC
CAIRDTGGNEQFF
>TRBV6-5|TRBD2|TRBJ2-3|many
TGTGCCAGCAGTTACGCGGGGGGGGGCACAGATACGCAGTATTTT
CASSYAGGGTDTQYF
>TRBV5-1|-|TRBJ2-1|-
TGCGCCAGCAGCCCTCCGTCCTACAATGAGCAGTTCTTC
CASSPPSYNEQFF
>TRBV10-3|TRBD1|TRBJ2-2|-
TGTGCCATCAGTGAGGGACAGGTCGCCAACACCGGGGAGCTGTTTTTT
CAISEGQVANTGELFF
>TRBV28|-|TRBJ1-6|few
TGTGCCAGCAGAGTAGGGGGGTATGATTCACCCCTCCACTTT
CASRVGGYDSPLHF
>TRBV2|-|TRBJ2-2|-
TGTGCCAGCAGTGACCCAGGGACGGCGGTCGGGGAGCTGTTTTTT
CASSDPGTAVGELFF
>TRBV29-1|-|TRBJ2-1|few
TGCAGCGTTGATCCCGGCCCGCTCCGGGCCCATGAGCAGTTCTTC
CSVDPGPLRAHEQFF
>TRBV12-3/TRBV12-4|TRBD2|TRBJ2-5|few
TGTGCCAGCACCACGGGGGGACCAGAGACCCAGTACTTC
CASTTGGPETQYF